This T cell receptor (beta chain) was recorded in a study of blood T cell repertoires in COVID-19 (dated by TCRdb to about 2020). About the study as a whole: Samples covering the acute and convalescent phases of COVID-19 were provided by collaborators in the United States, Italy and Spain. Subjects who had been exposed to COVID-19, were actively infected with it, or had recovered from it provided the deeply sampled blood TCRbeta repertoires that made up the dataset. HLA class I and class II types, where available, came from metadata supplied by the sample provider rather than from assay-based typing. The repertoires were made available in a free public database intended to serve as a resource for research on the immune response to SARS-CoV-2. Samples were obtained from the ongoing ImmuneRACE study (first 160 participants) and from approximately 1,200 subjects provided by 6 global collaborators. The material from the prospective study consisted of cDNA or gDNA derived from T cells, B-cell-depleted T cells, or PBMCs. Sample metadata almost always included a de-identified subject ID, COVID-19 status, age in years and sex.

The full study reports these points: The amount of clinical and demographic metadata varied by source and participant and was provided uncurated.

One collaborating source in Seattle enrolled patients during active infection and followed them longitudinally through the course of disease. Each collaborating institution followed its own protocols to collect whole blood in K2EDTA tubes. For TCRbeta analysis, collaborator samples were shipped as frozen whole blood, as isolated PBMCs, or as DNA extracted from either sample type. The immunoSEQ Assay, a bias-controlled multiplex PCR, was used to amplify TCRbeta CDR3 regions from genomic DNA. As for how the authors treated the data: Within the assay, amplification of reference gene primers was used to estimate how many nucleated cells each sample contained. To quantify the absolute abundance of each unique TCRbeta CDR3 rearrangement, sequence reads were collapsed and filtered. Productive Simpson clonality was computed per sample as the square root of Simpson's diversity index over productive rearrangements. In its TCRdb copy, this immuneACCESS table keeps in-frame sequences only and misses some clones. Where compared with another copy, unresolved V genes explain less than half of these, and the others have no known cause. From that table come the V and J calls and clone size; the DNA was used to work out D and trimming. The sample data list 300,000 to 450,000 clones, and roughly nine tenths of these were observed just once. The ten largest make up around 3% of the sample.

A word on this clone: Its specific antigen is unknown. One base away there is no much larger clone; base qualities are not given.

The CDR3 runs 15 residues from the cysteine to the phenylalanine. The entry retains the CDR3 DNA only, 45 bases that are in frame from base 1. Per the germline V gene (reference sequence), SGHNT is the CDR1 and YYREEE is the CDR2. Clipping removes 4 bases from V and 3 bases from J, with 8 as the unmatched junction base count. The material sequenced was peripheral blood. The chain joins TRBV5-4 to TRBJ2-3; 7 bases in the junction line up with TRBD1. The origin of this receptor is a woman under 40 with COVID-19, enrolled during active disease. Here the CDR3 is given as CASSSLQGWTDTQYF. At the DNA level, the sequence is TGTGCCAGCAGCAGCTTACAGGGGTGGACAGATACGCAGTATTTT.